The sequence of this T cell receptor (beta chain) was determined in a study of T cell responses to AZD1222 COVID-19 vaccine. The V end lost 0 bases, the J end lost 2 bases, and 8 bases lay between the germline ends. The CDR3 runs 14 residues. Germline CDR1 and CDR2: SGDLS and YYNGEE. The assay was immunoSEQ multiplex PCR, and TCRdb's table has in-frame clones only and misses some. The top ten hold 1.5% to 2.5% of the sample, which has 140,000 to 150,000 clones, about nine tenths seen once. The sample consisted of peripheral blood, taken 28 days after the second AZD1222 dose. V and J are TRBV9 and TRBJ1-2; possibly TRBD1 for D (5 bases). The TCR comes from an adult who received the AZD1222 COVID-19 vaccine. In DNA form, the CDR3 reads TGTGCCAGCAGCGTAGACGGGGGGAACTATGGCTACACCTTC. Encoded protein: CASSVDGGNYGYTF.